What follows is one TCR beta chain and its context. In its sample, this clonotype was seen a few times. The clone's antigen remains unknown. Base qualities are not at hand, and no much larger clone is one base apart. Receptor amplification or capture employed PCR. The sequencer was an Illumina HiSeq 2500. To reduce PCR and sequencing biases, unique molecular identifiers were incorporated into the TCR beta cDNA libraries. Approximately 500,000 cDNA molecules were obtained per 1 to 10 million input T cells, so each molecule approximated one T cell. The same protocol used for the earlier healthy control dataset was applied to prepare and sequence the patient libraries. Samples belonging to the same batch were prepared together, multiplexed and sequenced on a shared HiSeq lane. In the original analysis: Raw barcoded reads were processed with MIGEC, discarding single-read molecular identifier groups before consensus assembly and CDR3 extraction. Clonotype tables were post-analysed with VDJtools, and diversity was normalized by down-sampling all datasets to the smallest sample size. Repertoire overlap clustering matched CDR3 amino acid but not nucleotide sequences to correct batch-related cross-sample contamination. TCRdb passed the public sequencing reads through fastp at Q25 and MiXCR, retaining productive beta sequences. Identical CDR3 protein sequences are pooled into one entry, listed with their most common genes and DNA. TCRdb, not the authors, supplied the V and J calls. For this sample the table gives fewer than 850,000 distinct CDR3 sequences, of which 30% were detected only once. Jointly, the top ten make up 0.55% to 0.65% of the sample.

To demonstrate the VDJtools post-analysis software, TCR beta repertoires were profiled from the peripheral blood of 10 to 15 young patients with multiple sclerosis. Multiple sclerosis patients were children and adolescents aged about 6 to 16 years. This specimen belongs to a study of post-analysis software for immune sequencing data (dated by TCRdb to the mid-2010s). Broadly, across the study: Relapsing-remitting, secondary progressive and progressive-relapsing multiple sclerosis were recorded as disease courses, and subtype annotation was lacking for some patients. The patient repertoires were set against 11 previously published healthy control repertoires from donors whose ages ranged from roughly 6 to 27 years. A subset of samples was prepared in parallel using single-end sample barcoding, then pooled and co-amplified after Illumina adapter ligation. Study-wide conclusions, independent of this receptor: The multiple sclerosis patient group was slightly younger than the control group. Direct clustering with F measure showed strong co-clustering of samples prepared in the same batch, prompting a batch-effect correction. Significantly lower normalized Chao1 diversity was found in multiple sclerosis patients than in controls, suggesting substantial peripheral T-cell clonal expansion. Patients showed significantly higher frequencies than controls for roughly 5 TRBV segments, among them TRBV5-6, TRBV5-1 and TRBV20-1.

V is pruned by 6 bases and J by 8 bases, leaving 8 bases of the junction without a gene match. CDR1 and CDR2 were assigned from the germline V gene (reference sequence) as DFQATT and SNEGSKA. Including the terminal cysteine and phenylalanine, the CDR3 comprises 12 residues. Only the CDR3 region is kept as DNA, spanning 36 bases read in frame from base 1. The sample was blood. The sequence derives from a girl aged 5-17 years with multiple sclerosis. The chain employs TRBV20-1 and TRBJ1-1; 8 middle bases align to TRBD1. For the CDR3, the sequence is CSASRGLGEAFF. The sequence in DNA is TGCAGTGCCAGCAGGGGGCTTGGGGAAGCTTTCTTT.